The next 9 T cell receptor beta chains were all read from a single sample in a study of CD8 T cells in Susac syndrome. It was with random hexamers that roughly 0.45 to 1 ug RNA was reverse transcribed. TCRdb re-derived calls from the immunoSEQ multiplex PCR reads in MiXCR, one entry per CDR3 protein. The table includes about 240,000 distinct CDR3 sequences, almost 97% detected once. Sequenced: CD4+ T cells from PBMCs. These receptors were taken from a human donor with Susac syndrome.

The V gene is TRBV11-2, the J gene TRBJ1-2; unclear D gene. The CDR3 totals 14 residues. The V gene's germline CDR1 is SGHAT and CDR2 FQNNGV. V was cut by 1 base and J by 2 bases, with 8 bases left in between. CDR3: CASSLVSRNYGYTF. CDR3 DNA: TGTGCCAGCAGCTTAGTAAGCAGAAACTATGGCTACACCTTC.

The rearrangement joins TRBV4-2 to TRBJ1-2, with 8 bases aligning to TRBD1. The CDR3 sequence is 17 residues long. J gave up 6 bases and V 1 base, and 13 bases lay outside the gene matches. From germline, CDR1 is LGHNA and CDR2 YNFKEQ. The CDR3 bases are TGTGCCAGCAGCCAAGGAGCAGGGGGCGATTTGCAACATGGCTACACCTTC. It yields the protein CASSQGAGGDLQHGYTF.

The chain couples TRBV12-3 or TRBV12-4 to TRBJ2-5, with a tentative D call TRBD2 (5 bases). V was shortened by 6 bases and J by 1 base, with 12 bases between the two germline ends. The CDR3 is 14 residues long. Here the CDR3 DNA reads TGTGCCAGCAGCTTGCGGGCCCTCCAAGAGACCCAGTACTTC. This gives the protein CASSLRALQETQYF.

The gene calls are TRBV12-3 or TRBV12-4 and TRBJ1-5; D is possibly TRBD1 (5 bases). Trimming pared 9 bases from V and 0 bases from J, leaving 12 bases between. The CDR3 is made up of 14 amino acids. CDR3 sequence: CASSKTDSNQPQHF. The DNA for the CDR3 is TGTGCCAGTTCCAAGACAGATAGCAATCAGCCCCAGCATTTT.

V and J are TRBV5-1 and TRBJ2-5; no clear D. In germline, CDR1 is SGHRS, CDR2 YFSETQ. CDR3 length: 13 residues. Trimming cost V 1 base and J 1 base, with 5 bases left between them. The CDR3 sequence is CASSLLTQETQYF. DNA of the CDR3: TGCGCCAGCAGCTTGCTTACCCAAGAGACCCAGTACTTC.

The chain carries TRBV19 and TRBJ1-2; D is unresolved. From germline, CDR1 is LNHDA and CDR2 SQIVND (reference sequence). CDR3 length: 13 residues. V lost 4 bases and J lost 6, with 12 bases in between. The CDR3 DNA is TGTGCCAGTAGTAGAGTCCTTCTACATGGCTACACCTTC. Translation: CASSRVLLHGYTF.

Note on this clonotype: Germline is not matched at one junction end, which may reflect a read error. The chain uses TRBV15 and TRBJ1-3; D is uncertain. This CDR3 has 16 amino acids. CDR1 and CDR2 from the germline V gene are LNHNV and YYDKDF (reference sequence). Here the CDR3 DNA reads TGTGCCACCAGCAGGCAGACACTAAGCTCTGAAAACACCATATATTTT. Translating it yields CATSRQTLSSENTIYF.

The rearrangement joins TRBV20-1 to TRBJ1-1; D call uncertain. CDR3 length equals 12 residues. V was shortened by 0 bases and J by 8 bases, with 10 bases between the two germline ends. Germline V gene sequence: CDR1 DFQATT, CDR2 SNEGSKA (reference sequence). The CDR3, as DNA: TGCAGTGCTAGAGACCTTAGGTGGGAAGCTTTCTTT. It encodes CSARDLRWEAFF.

In its sample, this clonotype was seen a few times. The rearrangement joins TRBV5-1 to TRBJ2-2, with TRBD1 matching over 12 bases. In germline, CDR1 is SGHRS, CDR2 YFSETQ. The CDR3 has 15 amino acids. V dropped 4 bases and J dropped 6; count of bases not matched to a gene: 4. The CDR3 DNA reads TGCGCCAGCAGCCCGGGACAGGGGGCGTCCGGGGAGCTGTTTTTT. The encoded protein is CASSPGQGASGELFF.